This entry lists 9 T cell receptor beta chains sequenced from one sample in a study of shared clonotypes between healthy human individuals. The data were produced by immunoSEQ multiplex PCR, yet TCRdb's version contains in-frame clones alone and is incomplete. Of 1.5 million to 2.5 million clones in the sample, roughly 94% are singletons; the top ten hold roughly 1%. Naive CD8 isolation took CD45RO-negative cells positively selected for CCR7 and excluded terminally differentiated effector memory CD45RA+ cells. Sequencing used naive CD8+ T cells sorted from blood. All receptors derive from a man between 18 and 29 years old in good health.

J is TRBJ2-7 and V is TRBV25-1; tentative D call: TRBD2 (6 bases). The CDR3 consists of 16 residues. The V end lost 1 base, the J end lost 0 bases, and 13 bases lay between the germline ends. Germline V gene data show CDR1 as MGHDK and CDR2 as SYGVNS. CDR3 sequence reads: CASSESEGWSSYEQYF. The CDR3 DNA sequence: TGTGCCAGCAGTGAATCGGAGGGCTGGAGCTCCTACGAGCAGTACTTC.

CDR3 protein: CASSRTGAEQYF. The CDR3 DNA is TGTGCCAGCAGCAGGACAGGGGCTGAGCAGTACTTC. V is TRBV5-4 and J is TRBJ2-7, with 9 bases aligning to TRBD1. Germline CDR1 SGHNT, CDR2 YYREEE (reference sequence). The CDR3 is made up of 12 amino acids. V lost 4 bases, J lost 7 bases, and 3 bases stayed unmatched.

This clone was found once. The rearrangement joins TRBV7-2 to TRBJ1-1; TRBD1 matches at 7 bases. CDR1 is SGHTA, CDR2 FQGNSA, per germline. The CDR3 covers 15 residues. Germline trimming cut 1 base from V and 1 base from J; bases unmatched to any gene: 3. The chain's CDR3 is CASSLGQGWNTEAFF. DNA for the CDR3: TGTGCCAGCAGCTTAGGACAGGGATGGAACACTGAAGCTTTCTTT.

The chain recombines TRBV9 with TRBJ2-1; 8 bases agree with TRBD2. Unmatched junction bases numbered 10, after V lost 5 bases and J lost 9 bases. Germline values: CDR1 SGDLS, CDR2 YYNGEE. The CDR3 totals 14 residues. The CDR3 DNA follows: TGTGCCAGCAGTGACGGGACTAGTCTTGCTGAGCAGTTCTTC. Amino acid sequence: CASSDGTSLAEQFF.

The chain recombines TRBV7-2 with TRBJ2-7; 7 bases are a match to TRBD2. The CDR3 is 18 residues long. The trim removed 0 bases at V and 3 bases at J, leaving 14 bases unmatched. The germline CDR1 and CDR2 sequences are SGHTA and FQGNSA. CDR3 region: CASSLAGQGIGLGYEQYF. CDR3 coding DNA: TGTGCCAGCAGCTTAGCCGGGCAGGGCATAGGACTAGGCTACGAGCAGTACTTC. The whole variable domain, remainder taken from reference TRBV7-2 and TRBJ2-7, is GAGVSQSPSNKVTEKGKDVELRCDPISGHTALYWYRQSLGQGLEFLIYFQGNSAPDKSGLPSDRFSAERTGGSVSTLTIQRTQQEDSAVYLCASSLAGQGIGLGYEQYFGPGTRLTVT.

A note on this clone: Other DNA variants within this sample encode the same CDR3. The chain has TRBV6-5 and TRBJ2-5, with D tentatively TRBD1 or TRBD2 (5 bases each). This CDR3 has 14 residues. V dropped 2 bases and J dropped 5 bases, with 12 bases sitting between them. Germline CDR1 MNHEY, CDR2 SVGAGI. CDR3 DNA sequence: TGTGCCAGCAGTTACGGGGGTCTGGCGGAGACCCAGTACTTC. Amino acids: CASSYGGLAETQYF.

V and J are TRBV2 and TRBJ2-7; 11 positions agree with TRBD2. V lost 5 bases to trimming and J lost 4 bases; unmatched junction nucleotides: 4. Germline lookup yields CDR1 SNHLY and CDR2 FYNNEI. The CDR3 extends over 14 amino acids. CDR3 protein: CASSSLAGVYEQYF. CDR3 in DNA: TGTGCCAGCAGTTCACTAGCGGGGGTATACGAGCAGTACTTC.

The chain employs TRBV10-2 and TRBJ1-6; 7 nucleotides align to TRBD1. J gave up 5 bases and V 5 bases, and 3 bases lay outside the gene matches. Germline CDR1 is WSHSY and CDR2 is SAAADI. The CDR3 contains 14 residues. The CDR3 spells CASSPGQNNSPLHF. The CDR3 DNA reads TGCGCCAGCAGTCCGGGACAGAATAATTCACCCCTCCACTTT.

The DNA of the CDR3 is TGTGCCAGCAGCCTATATACTAGTACTGAAGCTTTCTTT. Protein sequence: CASSLYTSTEAFF. The chain carries TRBV28 and TRBJ1-1; D is ambiguous. V was shortened by 6 bases and J by 5 bases, with 13 bases between the two germline ends. Germline values: CDR1 MDHEN, CDR2 SYDVKM. The CDR3 is 13 residues long.